Presented here are 3 T cell receptor beta chains from one specimen sequenced in a study of CD4 T cells in relation to SARS-CoV-2 and coronaviruses. Sequencing was performed with immunoSEQ multiplex PCR; in TCRdb, only in-frame clones are kept and a portion is missing. This table has roughly 30,000 clones, more than 75% appearing once. These receptors' targets are unknown. Sequencing was performed on memory CD4+ T cells from PBMCs, cultured in vitro. These receptors all come from an adult with COVID-19.

This clone showed up just once. The V call is TRBV6-5, the J call TRBJ1-3, with unresolved D. Germline V gives CDR1 MNHEY, CDR2 SVGAGI. The V end lost 4 bases, the J end lost 8 bases, and 15 bases lay between the germline ends. This CDR3 region has 14 residues. CDR3 protein: CASSSLLGVDTIYF. CDR3 DNA: TGTGCCAGCAGTTCCTTGTTGGGTGTAGACACCATATATTTT.

The chain employs TRBV5-4 and TRBJ2-1; 7 nucleotides agree with TRBD2. Germline lookup yields CDR1 SGHNT and CDR2 YYREEE (reference sequence). With 4 bases clipped from V and 4 bases from J, the junction kept 8 bases outside the gene matches. This CDR3 contains 15 residues. CDR3 residues: CASSPGTKEYNEQFF. CDR3 bases: TGTGCCAGCAGCCCCGGGACTAAAGAATACAATGAGCAGTTCTTC.

The V gene is TRBV2, the J gene TRBJ2-2; no firm D call. With 2 bases removed from V and 7 bases from J, the gap between germline ends came to 14 bases. The CDR3 is made up of 15 amino acids. The V gene's germline CDR1 is SNHLY and CDR2 FYNNEI. DNA of the CDR3: TGTGCCAGCAGTGAACGACCGGATTTGAACGGGGAGCTGTTTTTT. Protein sequence: CASSERPDLNGELFF.